Each of the 23 T cell receptor beta chains below was sequenced from the same sample in a study of somatic mutations in cytotoxic T cells in rheumatoid arthritis. Assay: immunoSEQ multiplex PCR; the TCRdb copy retains only in-frame clones and omits some. The sample gives about 30,000 clones, around four fifths of which show up once; 7.5% to 9.5% is in the top ten. The sequenced sample was CD8+ T cells sorted from blood. The origin of the receptors is an adult with rheumatoid arthritis.

In DNA form, the CDR3 reads TGCGCCAGCAGCCAAGCGGGGTTAGGAAACACCATATATTTT. This encodes CASSQAGLGNTIYF. V is TRBV4-3 and J is TRBJ1-3; D remains unclear. V lost 1 base, J lost 4 bases, and 8 bases lay in between. Germline lookup yields CDR1 LGHNA and CDR2 YSLEER. The CDR3 length is 14 residues.

This chain joins TRBV21-1 and TRBJ2-2; TRBD1 is the table's D call and was not checked against the DNA. TRBV21-1 represents a pseudogene. This CDR3 spans 16 amino acids. This CDR3 is CASSKDRGHYTGELFF. CDR3 bases: TGTGCCAGCAGCAAAGACAGGGGGCATTACACCGGGGAGCTGTTTTTT.

This chain links TRBV7-2 with TRBJ2-7, with 9 bases aligning to TRBD2. V gave up 0 bases and J gave up 5 bases; unmatched junction bases: 2. The CDR3 consists of 14 residues. CDR1 and CDR2 from the germline V gene are SGHTA and FQGNSA. In DNA, the CDR3 is TGTGCCAGCAGCTTAGCCGGGACTAGCCACGAGCAGTACTTC. Residues: CASSLAGTSHEQYF.

The genes are TRBV30 and TRBJ1-4; 7 bases agree with TRBD1. The V segment lost 2 bases and the J segment 0 bases; nucleotides outside the gene matches: 15. Germline assignment: CDR1 GTSNPN and CDR2 SVGIG (reference sequence). This CDR3 comprises 19 residues. CDR3 sequence (DNA): TGTGCCTGGAGTCCTCCCGACAGGGTTGGGAGATCAACTAATGAAAAACTGTTTTTT. Amino acids: CAWSPPDRVGRSTNEKLFF.

This clone is a singleton in its sample. The chain uses TRBV5-4 and TRBJ2-7; the D gene is possibly TRBD2 (6 bases). The germline V and J ends were trimmed by 0 bases and 3 bases, with 16 bases remaining between them. Germline V gene data show CDR1 as SGHNT and CDR2 as YYREEE (reference sequence). This CDR3 has 16 amino acids. CDR3 amino acids: CASSLGVGTYNYEQYF. The CDR3 DNA is TGTGCCAGCAGCTTGGGGGTCGGGACTTACAACTACGAGCAGTACTTC.

This rearrangement joins TRBV7-2 to TRBJ2-7; weak D call: TRBD1 (6 bases). V lost 3 bases to trimming and J lost 0 bases, with 18 bases between them. The CDR3 sequence is 17 residues long. Germline assignment: CDR1 SGHTA and CDR2 FQGNSA. CDR3 bases: TGTGCCAGCAGCTTCTCAGGGTGGATGGACAGCTCCTACGAGCAGTACTTC. Residues: CASSFSGWMDSSYEQYF.

V and J are TRBV13 and TRBJ2-1, with TRBD2 identical over 10 bases. The CDR3 is 15 residues long. Germline lookup yields CDR1 PRHDT and CDR2 FYEKMQ (reference sequence). Losses at the gene ends were 4 bases for V and 5 bases for J; bases not matched to a gene: 5. CDR3 nucleotide sequence: TGTGCCAGCAGCTCGGGGACTAGCGAGGACAATGAGCAGTTCTTC. As protein: CASSSGTSEDNEQFF. Looking up the rest from reference TRBV13 and TRBJ2-1 gives the full variable domain: AAGVIQSPRHLIKEKRETATLKCYPIPRHDTVYWYQQGPGQDPQFLISFYEKMQSDKGSIPDRFSAQQFSDYHSELNMSSLELGDSALYFCASSSGTSEDNEQFFGPGTRLTVL.

The V gene is TRBV19, the J gene TRBJ2-1; 13 nucleotides align to TRBD2. The CDR3 is made up of 16 amino acids. CDR1 and CDR2 (germline): LNHDA, SQIVND (reference sequence). The V and J ends lost 5 bases and 6 bases, in that order; junction bases with no gene match: 7. The CDR3 bases are TGTGCCAGTAGTTTTCCCAGGACTAGCGGGAGCAATGAGCAGTTCTTC. Protein: CASSFPRTSGSNEQFF. The variable domain in full, completed from reference TRBV19 and TRBJ2-1, reads DGGITQSPKYLFRKEGQNVTLSCEQNLNHDAMYWYRQDPGQGLRLIYYSQIVNDFQKGDIAEGYSVSREKKESFPLTVTSAQKNPTAFYLCASSFPRTSGSNEQFFGPGTRLTVL.

The J gene is TRBJ2-5, the V gene TRBV29-1; D possibly matches TRBD1 or TRBD2 (6 bases each). Trimming pared 0 bases from V and 2 bases from J, leaving 13 bases between. Germline values: CDR1 SQVTM, CDR2 ANQGSEA. The CDR3 has 15 amino acids. The CDR3 DNA reads as TGCAGCGTTGAAGATTCTAGGGGGGCACAAGAGACCCAGTACTTC. It is translated as CSVEDSRGAQETQYF.

This clone is a singleton in its sample. This rearrangement joins TRBV29-1 to TRBJ2-1; 11 bases line up with TRBD1. This CDR3 region has 15 residues. V was clipped by 6 bases and J by 1 base; unmatched bases: 5. CDR1 and CDR2 (germline): SQVTM, ANQGSEA. The CDR3 nucleotides read TGCAGCGTGGCCGGGACAGGGGGTTCCTACAATGAGCAGTTCTTC. Amino acid sequence: CSVAGTGGSYNEQFF.

This chain links TRBV5-1 with TRBJ2-3; possibly TRBD2 for D (5 bases). V was pared by 0 bases and J by 4 bases, with 12 bases between. CDR1 and CDR2 from the germline V gene are SGHRS and YFSETQ. This CDR3 has 15 residues. The CDR3 nucleotides read TGCGCCAGCAGCTTGGCTCGGGGTGGGGCAGATACGCAGTATTTT. Translating it yields CASSLARGGADTQYF.

The chain combines TRBV21-1 with TRBJ1-4. TRBV21-1 is shown as a pseudogene. The CDR3 has 14 residues. The CDR3 nucleotides read TGTGCCAGCAGCAATGGGACTTGCGAGGAAAAACTGTTTTTT. It specifies CASSNGTCEEKLFF.

This chain uses TRBV7-9 with TRBJ1-1; 7 bases line up with TRBD1. The CDR3 covers 19 residues. Germline trimming cut 5 bases from V and 4 bases from J; bases unmatched to any gene: 22. The germline V gene has CDR1 SEHNR and CDR2 FQNEAQ (reference sequence). CDR3 residues: CASSLVDRVVPNMSTEAFF. The CDR3 nucleotides read TGTGCCAGCAGCCTCGTAGACAGGGTAGTCCCCAATATGAGCACTGAAGCTTTCTTT.

This clone was detected only once. The chain couples TRBV15 to TRBJ2-5; TRBD1 agrees at 11 bases. The CDR3 runs to 15 residues. Germline trimming cut 1 base from V and 5 bases from J; bases unmatched to any gene: 3. Germline V CDR1 and CDR2: LNHNV, YYDKDF (reference sequence). The CDR3 loop reads CATSRGTGGGETQYF. The CDR3 nucleotides are TGTGCCACCAGCAGAGGGACAGGGGGCGGGGAGACCCAGTACTTC.

The genes are TRBV4-1 and TRBJ1-1; a weak D match, TRBD1 (5 bases). The germline gives CDR1 MGHRA, CDR2 YSYEKL. The length of the CDR3 is 14 residues. The germline V and J ends were trimmed by 6 bases and 3 bases, with 14 bases remaining between them. DNA of the CDR3: TGCGCCAGCAGAACCGAGGGCAGGGACACTGAAGCTTTCTTT. Its translation is CASRTEGRDTEAFF.

The chain recombines TRBV6-5 with TRBJ1-1; 9 bases agree with TRBD1. The CDR3 is 14 residues long. V lost 0 bases to trimming and J lost 8 bases; unmatched junction nucleotides: 4. Germline V gene sequence: CDR1 MNHEY, CDR2 SVGAGI. The CDR3 loop is CASSYSGQGSEAFF. Here the CDR3 DNA reads TGTGCCAGCAGTTACTCAGGACAGGGGTCCGAAGCTTTCTTT.

This clone occurred once. The gene calls are TRBV6-1 and TRBJ1-6, with a possible D match to TRBD1 (6 bases). Between the trimmed V and J ends, which lost 6 bases and 0 bases, there was a span of 9 bases. CDR1 and CDR2 from the germline V gene are MNHNS and SASEGT. This CDR3 has 15 residues. This CDR3 is CASRADSSYNSPLHF. The DNA for the CDR3 is TGTGCCAGCAGAGCGGACAGCTCCTATAATTCACCCCTCCACTTT.

This sequence joins TRBV9 and TRBJ2-7; a weak D match, TRBD2 (5 bases). Trimming cost V 2 bases and J 1 base, with 10 bases left between them. This CDR3 contains 14 residues. Germline loops: CDR1 SGDLS, CDR2 YYNGEE. In DNA, the CDR3 is TGTGCCAGCAGCGTTGCTAGCTTTTCCTACGAGCAGTACTTC. Its translation is CASSVASFSYEQYF.

The V gene is TRBV5-8, the J gene TRBJ1-5; no clear D. The germline CDR1 and CDR2 sequences are SGHTS and YDEGEE. The V end lost 0 bases, the J end lost 6 bases, and 7 bases lay between the germline ends. This CDR3 has 13 residues. The CDR3 spells CASSLGNPQPQHF. The CDR3 DNA reads TGTGCCAGCAGCTTGGGCAACCCTCAGCCCCAGCATTTT.

This rearrangement joins TRBV10-3 to TRBJ2-1, with D unresolved. CDR1 and CDR2 from the germline V gene are ENHRY and SYGVKD. V was cut by 2 bases and J by 4 bases, with 9 bases left in between. The length of the CDR3 is 14 residues. The CDR3 spells CAISERLRYNEQFF. CDR3 coding DNA: TGTGCCATCAGTGAGCGGCTAAGATACAATGAGCAGTTCTTC.

This clone was found once. The V and J genes are TRBV9 and TRBJ2-5; D remains unclear. Trimming cost V 4 bases and J 5 bases, with 15 bases left between them. The CDR3 has 14 residues. Per the germline V gene, CDR1 is SGDLS and CDR2 is YYNGEE. Written as DNA, the CDR3 is TGTGCCAGCAGCCCCTCCCCGGCCCGGGAGACCCAGTACTTC. Translated: CASSPSPARETQYF.

This chain links TRBV27 with TRBJ2-7; TRBD1 aligns across 10 bases. V shed 4 bases, J shed 4 bases, and the junction held 7 bases outside the gene matches. The CDR3 runs to 15 residues. Germline CDR1 MNHEY, CDR2 SMNVEV (reference sequence). CDR3 sequence: CASSSTGTGEYEQYF. The CDR3 nucleotides read TGTGCCAGCAGTTCCACCGGGACAGGGGAGTACGAGCAGTACTTC.

The rearrangement uses TRBV27 and TRBJ1-2; no firm D call. The CDR3 loop spans 16 amino acids. Trimming stripped 3 bases from V and 1 base from J, with 15 bases between. Germline V gene sequence: CDR1 MNHEY, CDR2 SMNVEV (reference sequence). The CDR3 reads CASSLGPIGLNYGYTF. Written as DNA, the CDR3 is TGTGCCAGCAGTTTGGGCCCAATCGGGCTTAACTATGGCTACACCTTC.